This is a list of T cell receptor beta chains from one sample in a study of T cells in Graves' hyperthyroidism and ophthalmopathy. TCRdb recomputed calls from the multiplex PCR reads with MiXCR, one row per CDR3 protein. The sample carries 600,000 to 700,000 distinct CDR3 sequences, about 15% recorded once. Specimen: blood. These receptor sequences come from a woman aged 40 to 55 with Graves' ophthalmopathy. Both conserved end residues are part of each CDR3. A D gene is named only where the DNA matches it firmly. Where a row states a size, it is once, few, many or the class of an expanded clone; other rows omit it.

TRBD2 TRBJ2-5 TRBV7-2 many CASSKGIGLAYQETQYF TGTGCCAGCAGCAAGGGCATAGGACTAGCTTACCAAGAGACCCAGTACTTC
TRBD2 TRBJ2-5 TRBV11-2 many CASSLSGRVGETQYF TGTGCCAGCAGCCTGAGCGGGAGGGTGGGAGAGACCCAGTACTTC
TRBD1 TRBJ2-7 TRBV30 . CAWSGQTGSEQYF TGTGCCTGGAGTGGCCAGACAGGGTCCGAGCAGTACTTC
. TRBJ2-2 TRBV5-1 many CASKGGRVDTGELFF TGCGCCAGCAAGGGTGGCAGGGTCGATACCGGGGAGCTGTTTTTT
. TRBJ1-3 TRBV30 . CAWTATGPGDTIYF TGTGCCTGGACCGCCACAGGGCCGGGAGACACCATATATTTT
. TRBJ2-3 TRBV19 few CASSPWTRDTDTQYF TGTGCCAGTAGTCCGTGGACTCGGGACACAGATACGCAGTATTTT
. TRBJ1-2 TRBV12-3/TRBV12-4 . CASSSRDDYGYTF TGTGCCAGCAGTTCCAGGGATGATTATGGCTACACCTTC
TRBD2 TRBJ2-7 TRBV11-1 many CASSLEGLATSREQYF TGTGCCAGCAGCTTAGAGGGACTAGCGACCTCGAGGGAGCAGTACTTC
. TRBJ2-7 TRBV6-1 many CASSPNIEQYF TGTGCCAGCAGTCCAAATATCGAGCAGTACTTC
. TRBJ1-1 TRBV7-9 many CASSLARGGTEAFF TGTGCCAGCAGCTTAGCAAGAGGTGGCACTGAAGCTTTCTTT
. TRBJ1-1 TRBV6-5 many CASSYSAPGNTEAFF TGTGCCAGCAGTTACTCGGCGCCGGGGAACACTGAAGCTTTCTTT
TRBD1 TRBJ1-2 TRBV19 . CASSITDRDGGYTF TGTGCCAGTAGTATTACCGACAGGGACGGTGGCTACACCTTC
TRBD1 TRBJ1-1 TRBV5-1 few CASSFTGTGVNTEAFF TGCGCCAGCAGCTTTACCGGGACAGGGGTGAACACTGAAGCTTTCTTT
. TRBJ2-7 TRBV29-1 many CSVRGPHYEQYF TGCAGCGTCCGCGGACCGCACTACGAGCAGTACTTC
. TRBJ1-1 TRBV5-1 few CASSLGPGLGTEAFF TGCGCCAGCAGCTTGGGGCCGGGATTAGGGACTGAAGCTTTCTTT
TRBD2 TRBJ2-2 TRBV6-5 many CASSYMAGGGSTGELFF TGTGCCAGCAGTTACATGGCGGGAGGGGGTAGCACCGGGGAGCTGTTTTTT
. TRBJ2-5 TRBV30 . CAWSVGRPVQETQYF TGTGCCTGGAGCGTGGGACGACCGGTTCAAGAGACCCAGTACTTC
. TRBJ1-2 TRBV19 many CASSSERGDYGYTF TGTGCCAGTAGTAGTGAGAGGGGGGACTATGGCTACACCTTC
TRBD2 TRBJ2-5 TRBV28 . CASSTYRRAGDQETQYF TGTGCCAGCAGTACCTATCGACGCGCGGGGGATCAAGAGACCCAGTACTTC
. TRBJ2-5 TRBV30 many CAWSVHRETQYF TGTGCCTGGAGTGTACATAGAGAGACCCAGTACTTC
. TRBJ2-3 TRBV5-1 . CASSFLGERVDTQYF TGCGCCAGCAGCTTCTTGGGGGAGCGGGTAGATACGCAGTATTTT
. TRBJ1-1 TRBV12-5 many CASVLGSEAFF TGTGCTAGTGTCCTAGGGTCTGAAGCTTTCTTT
. TRBJ2-1 TRBV6-2/TRBV6-3 many CASKSGSSYNEQFF TGTGCCAGCAAAAGTGGCAGCTCCTACAATGAGCAGTTCTTC
. TRBJ2-7 TRBV30 few CAWTTGQGFREQYF TGTGCCTGGACGACGGGCCAGGGCTTTCGCGAGCAGTACTTC
. TRBJ1-1 TRBV12-3/TRBV12-4 many CASSPLQASEAFF TGTGCCAGCAGTCCTCTCCAGGCCTCTGAAGCTTTCTTT
. TRBJ1-5 TRBV6-2/TRBV6-3 . CASSWSIDSLDQPQHF TGTGCCAGCAGTTGGAGCATCGACAGTCTGGACCAGCCCCAGCATTTT
. TRBJ2-5 TRBV12-3/TRBV12-4 many CASRSLQETQYF TGTGCCAGCAGGTCCCTCCAAGAGACCCAGTACTTC
TRBD2 TRBJ2-7 TRBV28 . CASSPGASGTYEQYF TGTGCCAGCTCACCCGGGGCTAGCGGGACCTACGAGCAGTACTTC
. TRBJ2-2 TRBV12-3/TRBV12-4 many CASTPPWATGELFF TGTGCCAGCACCCCGCCATGGGCCACCGGGGAGCTGTTTTTT
. TRBJ2-7 TRBV27 . CASSLLVGAYEQYF TGTGCCAGCAGTTTATTGGTGGGGGCCTACGAGCAGTACTTC
. TRBJ1-2 TRBV6-5 . CASRVLANYGYTF TGTGCCAGCAGGGTGCTCGCTAACTATGGCTACACCTTC
TRBD1 TRBJ1-2 TRBV6-1 many CASSPLLQGNYGYTF TGTGCCAGCAGTCCACTCCTACAGGGGAACTATGGCTACACCTTC
TRBD2 TRBJ2-1 TRBV12-3/TRBV12-4 many CASRPGRAPNNEQFF TGTGCCAGCAGACCCGGGAGGGCCCCCAATAATGAGCAGTTCTTC
. TRBJ1-1 TRBV24-1 many CATSDAYRTEAFF TGTGCCACCAGTGATGCTTATAGGACTGAAGCTTTCTTT
TRBD2 TRBJ2-7 TRBV20-1 many CSASLAGVQEQYF TGCAGTGCTTCACTAGCGGGAGTACAAGAGCAGTACTTC
. TRBJ2-5 TRBV15 many CATSRDWSAGLTETQYF TGTGCCACCAGCAGAGACTGGTCGGCGGGACTTACGGAGACCCAGTACTTC
. TRBJ1-5 TRBV20-1 once CSARRENQPQHF TGCAGTGCTAGAAGGGAAAATCAGCCCCAGCATTTT
. TRBJ2-7 TRBV20-1 . CSAPPRESAYEQYF TGCAGTGCTCCCCCACGGGAGTCGGCCTACGAGCAGTACTTC
TRBD1 TRBJ2-7 TRBV7-9 many CASSTRQGASYEQYF TGTGCCAGCAGCACCCGACAGGGGGCTTCCTACGAGCAGTACTTC
TRBD2 TRBJ2-2 TRBV6-1 many CASSDPPGGTGELFF TGTGCCAGCAGTGACCCCCCGGGGGGGACCGGGGAGCTGTTTTTT
. TRBJ1-1 TRBV5-1 many CASSRPDRNTEAFF TGCGCCAGCAGCCGCCCGGACAGGAACACTGAAGCTTTCTTT
TRBD1 TRBJ1-5 TRBV6-2/TRBV6-3 . CASSYRPWDRASYSNQPQHF TGTGCCAGCAGTTACCGGCCATGGGACAGGGCTTCCTATAGCAATCAGCCCCAGCATTTT
. TRBJ2-4 TRBV20-1 many CSARGDGLSGKNIQYF TGCAGTGCTAGAGGCGATGGGCTTTCGGGCAAAAACATTCAGTACTTC
. TRBJ1-3 TRBV11-1 many CASQPTDLLSGNTIYF TGTGCCAGCCAACCGACCGACCTTCTCTCTGGAAACACCATATATTTT
TRBD1 TRBJ2-7 TRBV28 many CASSPTPRQGSYEQYF TGTGCCAGCAGTCCCACCCCTCGACAGGGATCCTACGAGCAGTACTTC
TRBD1 TRBJ2-7 TRBV28 many CASILQGGSSYEQYF TGTGCCAGCATCCTACAGGGGGGCAGCTCCTACGAGCAGTACTTC
. TRBJ1-3 TRBV25-1 many CVSRYSSGNTIYF TGTGTCAGCAGGTACTCCTCTGGAAACACCATATATTTT
TRBD1 TRBJ2-5 TRBV5-1 . CASTPTGKGETQYF TGCGCCAGCACCCCGACAGGGAAGGGGGAGACCCAGTACTTC
. TRBJ2-7 TRBV6-5 . CASSYREYSYEQYF TGTGCCAGCAGTTACAGGGAGTACTCCTACGAGCAGTACTTC
TRBD1 TRBJ1-2 TRBV19 many CASSPRTGAGANYGYTF TGTGCCAGTAGTCCGCGGACAGGGGCCGGGGCTAACTATGGCTACACCTTC
TRBD2 TRBJ2-7 TRBV3-1 many CASSQVDLAGDYEQYF TGTGCCAGCAGCCAAGTGGACCTAGCGGGAGACTACGAGCAGTACTTC
. TRBJ1-2 TRBV20-1 many CSAREQGKDGYTF TGCAGTGCTAGGGAACAGGGCAAGGATGGCTACACCTTC
. TRBJ2-7 TRBV20-1 many CSARDQRVGQYF TGCAGTGCTAGAGATCAGCGTGTCGGGCAGTACTTC
TRBD2 TRBJ2-5 TRBV19 many CASSGLAGAEKETQYF TGTGCCAGTAGCGGACTAGCGGGCGCCGAAAAAGAGACCCAGTACTTC
. TRBJ2-7 TRBV28 many CASMTGGEYEQYF TGTGCCAGCATGACAGGAGGAGAGTACGAGCAGTACTTC
TRBD1 TRBJ2-7 TRBV20-1 many CSATGTGRYEQYF TGCAGTGCGACTGGGACAGGACGCTACGAGCAGTACTTC
. TRBJ2-7 TRBV30 . CAWTTLDNSHEQYF TGTGCCTGGACTACATTGGACAACTCCCACGAGCAGTACTTC
TRBD2 TRBJ2-5 TRBV12-3/TRBV12-4 many CASSFGGGEETQYF TGTGCCAGCAGTTTTGGGGGAGGGGAAGAGACCCAGTACTTC
. TRBJ2-2 TRBV28 many CASSFEGSGTGELFF TGTGCCAGCAGTTTCGAAGGGAGTGGCACCGGGGAGCTGTTTTTT
. TRBJ1-5 TRBV28 many CASSPRYPVTSNQPQHF TGTGCCAGCAGCCCAAGGTATCCGGTAACTAGCAATCAGCCCCAGCATTTT